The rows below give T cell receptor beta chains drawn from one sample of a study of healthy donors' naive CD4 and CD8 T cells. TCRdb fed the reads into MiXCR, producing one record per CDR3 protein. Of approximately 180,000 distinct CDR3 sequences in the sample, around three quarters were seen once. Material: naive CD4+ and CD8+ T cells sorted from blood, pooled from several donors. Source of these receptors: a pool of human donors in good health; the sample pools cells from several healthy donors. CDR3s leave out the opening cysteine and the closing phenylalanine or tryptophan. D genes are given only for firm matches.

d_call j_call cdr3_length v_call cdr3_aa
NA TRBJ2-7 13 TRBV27 ASSFTDPRGYEQY
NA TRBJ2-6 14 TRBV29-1 SVEDPQVSGANVLT
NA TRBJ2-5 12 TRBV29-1 SVEAPVVEETQY
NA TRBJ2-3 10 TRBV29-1 SARKFTDTQY
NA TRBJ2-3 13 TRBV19 ATRPGEGVADTQY
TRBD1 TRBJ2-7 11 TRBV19 ASSDRVDYEQY
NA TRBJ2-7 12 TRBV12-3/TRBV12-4 ASSLAGVIYEQY
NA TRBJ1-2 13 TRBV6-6 ASSYSNSANYGYT
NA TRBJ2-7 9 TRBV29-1 SVVQSYEQY
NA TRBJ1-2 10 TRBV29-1 SVKRGNYGYT
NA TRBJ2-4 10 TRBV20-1 SARLAKNIQY
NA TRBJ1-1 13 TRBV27 ASSKPDRIHTEAF
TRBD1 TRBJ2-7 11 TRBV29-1 SVKDRGSSEQY
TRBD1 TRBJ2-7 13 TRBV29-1 SAAATGTGVYEQY
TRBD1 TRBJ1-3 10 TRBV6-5 ASTGGGNTIY
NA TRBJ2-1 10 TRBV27 ASWRGYNEQF
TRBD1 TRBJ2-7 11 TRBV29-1 SVPGTGYYEQY
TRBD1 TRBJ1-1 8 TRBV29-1 SVLTGEAF
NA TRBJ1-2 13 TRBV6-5 ASSQAPVDTYGYT
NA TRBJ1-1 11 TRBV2 ASTSARGTEAF
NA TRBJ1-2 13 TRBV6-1 ASSEAGGINYGYT
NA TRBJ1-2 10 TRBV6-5 ASSLQGLGYT
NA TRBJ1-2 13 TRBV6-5 ASSPGALSNYGYT
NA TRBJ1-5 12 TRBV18 ASSSIQGRQPQH
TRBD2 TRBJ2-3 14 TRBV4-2 ASSQDLGGYTDTQY
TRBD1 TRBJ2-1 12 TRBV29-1 SVETDRAWNEQF
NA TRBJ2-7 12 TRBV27 ASSSPGPAYEQY
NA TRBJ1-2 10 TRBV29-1 SVGGVNYGYT
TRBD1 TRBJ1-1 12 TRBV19 ASSTGTGGSEAF
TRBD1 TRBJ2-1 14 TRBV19 ASSINIWQGADEQF
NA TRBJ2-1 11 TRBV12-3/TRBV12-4 ASSPRGPNEQF
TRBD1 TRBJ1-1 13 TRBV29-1 SVEPRTGKNTEAF
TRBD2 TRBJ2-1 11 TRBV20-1 SASLAGYNEQF
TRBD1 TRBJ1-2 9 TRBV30 AWATGDGYT
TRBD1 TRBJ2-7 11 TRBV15 ATRHRGSIEQY
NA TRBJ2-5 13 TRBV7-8 ASSLQGRSQETQY
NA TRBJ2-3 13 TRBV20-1 SARDRAQATDTQY
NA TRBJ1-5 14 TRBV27 ASSPRTVKGNQPQH
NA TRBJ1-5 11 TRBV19 ASSSRENQPQH
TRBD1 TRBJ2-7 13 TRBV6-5 ASSKTGQVLYEQY
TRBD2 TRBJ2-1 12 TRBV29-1 SAWEGLGYNEQF
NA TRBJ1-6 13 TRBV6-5 ASSYRQQPNSPLH
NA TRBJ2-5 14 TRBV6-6 ASSYSRRGRQETQY
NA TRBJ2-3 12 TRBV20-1 SARRGDSTDTQY
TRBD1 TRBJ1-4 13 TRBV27 ASSLLGTGDEKLF
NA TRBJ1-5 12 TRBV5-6 ASSSGGLGQPQH
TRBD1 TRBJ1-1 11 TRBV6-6 ASTRGQITEAF
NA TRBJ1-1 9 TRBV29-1 SVERLPEAF